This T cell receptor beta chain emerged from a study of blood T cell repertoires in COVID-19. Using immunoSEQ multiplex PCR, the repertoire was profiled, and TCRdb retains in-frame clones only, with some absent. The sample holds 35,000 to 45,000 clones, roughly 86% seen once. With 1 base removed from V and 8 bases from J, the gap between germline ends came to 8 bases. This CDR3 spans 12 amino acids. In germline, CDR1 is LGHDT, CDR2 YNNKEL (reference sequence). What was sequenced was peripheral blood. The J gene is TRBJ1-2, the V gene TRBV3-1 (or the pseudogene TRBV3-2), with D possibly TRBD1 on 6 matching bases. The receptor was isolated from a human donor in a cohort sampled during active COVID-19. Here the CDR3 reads CASSQATGGYTF. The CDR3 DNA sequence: TGTGCCAGCAGCCAAGCGACAGGAGGCTACACCTTC.